This T cell receptor (beta chain) was profiled in a study of blood T cell repertoires in COVID-19. The germline V gene encodes CDR1 SGHNT and CDR2 YYREEE (reference sequence). The germline V and J ends were trimmed by 1 base and 5 bases, with 12 bases remaining between them. The CDR3 runs to 15 residues. This clone was counted between two and nine times. This table comes from immunoSEQ multiplex PCR, and its TCRdb copy is limited to in-frame clones, with some not included. The sample includes a few hundred thousand clones, 80% to 85% of them seen just once. What was sequenced was peripheral blood. The source is a woman between 70 and 85 years old with COVID-19, enrolled during active disease. This chain connects TRBV5-4 to TRBJ1-4; no reliable D call. CDR3 DNA sequence: TGTGCCAGCAGCTTGCGATCCGGGAAGAATGAAAAACTGTTTTTT. Protein: CASSLRSGKNEKLFF.